This is a list of T cell receptor beta chains from one sample in a study of shared clonotypes between healthy human individuals. Some clones are missing from TCRdb's copy, which holds only in-frame ones; the method was immunoSEQ multiplex PCR. This table holds around 1.9 million clones, roughly 95% found once. Sequencing was performed on naive CD8+ T cells from PBMCs. Receptors were obtained from a man aged 18 to 30 in good health. Some clones in this sample may be carry-over from other donors' samples. The CDR3 runs from the conserved cysteine through the conserved F or W. A D gene is named only where the DNA matches it firmly. Clone size appears in some rows only: once, few, many, or a class for an expanded clone.

D	V	J	size	DNA	CDR3
.	TRBV28	TRBJ2-2	.	TGTGCCAGCAGTTGGGACATAGCGAACACCGGGGAGCTGTTTTTT	CASSWDIANTGELFF
.	TRBV15	TRBJ2-3	once	TGTGCCACCAGGGGGGGGCGTCCAGATACGCAGTATTTT	CATRGGRPDTQYF
TRBD1	TRBV7-3	TRBJ2-2	.	TGTGCCAGCAGCTCTCGGACAGGGAACACCGGGGAGCTGTTTTTT	CASSSRTGNTGELFF
.	TRBV9	TRBJ2-7	.	TGTGCCAGCAGCTCCCCGTCCTACGAGCAGTACTTC	CASSSPSYEQYF
.	TRBV21-1	TRBJ1-5	.	TGTGCCAGCAGCAACCGGGACAGGGGGCTACGTAGCAATCAGCCCCAGCATTTT	CASSNRDRGLRSNQPQHF
.	TRBV7-9	TRBJ2-7	.	TGTGCCAGCAGCTTAGTGGGAGAAGCCTACGAGCAGTACTTC	CASSLVGEAYEQYF
.	TRBV27	TRBJ1-5	.	TGTGCCAGCAGTCCGTGGACAGCCATAAATCAGCCCCAGCATTTT	CASSPWTAINQPQHF
.	TRBV28	TRBJ2-7	once	TGTGCCAGCAATCCCAGGACAAACTACGAGCAGTACTTC	CASNPRTNYEQYF
.	TRBV7-9	TRBJ1-3	.	TGTGCCAGCAGCTTAGGTTGGGGCTCTGGAAACACCATATATTTT	CASSLGWGSGNTIYF
TRBD2	TRBV10-3	TRBJ2-3	.	TGTGCCATCAGTGAGAGCGGGAGCCGCACAGATACGCAGTATTTT	CAISESGSRTDTQYF
.	TRBV5-4	TRBJ2-5	few	TGTGCCAGCAGCTTGGACAGGGAGGTTGAGACCCAGTACTTC	CASSLDREVETQYF
.	TRBV7-6	TRBJ2-7	.	TGTGCCAGCAGCTTAATGGGTACGGGAGCGCCGGGTGAGCAGTACTTC	CASSLMGTGAPGEQYF
TRBD1	TRBV13	TRBJ2-7	.	TGTGCCAGCAGCGGCCCGGGACAGGGCCCCTTGGAGCAGTACTTC	CASSGPGQGPLEQYF
TRBD2	TRBV19	TRBJ2-2	.	TGTGCCAGTAGTATAGATGGCGGGAGCCCGAACACCGGGGAGCTGTTTTTT	CASSIDGGSPNTGELFF
.	TRBV9	TRBJ2-7	.	TGTGCCAGCAGCGCAGGGGCAGTTCTCGGGGACGAGCAGTACTTC	CASSAGAVLGDEQYF
.	TRBV10-3	TRBJ1-2	.	TGTGCCATCAGCGAGCCACCTCAGGGTAACTATGGCTACACCTTC	CAISEPPQGNYGYTF
.	TRBV10-3	TRBJ2-7	.	TGTGCCGTTCGGTACAGGGACACCGGAGACTACGAGCAGTACTTC	CAVRYRDTGDYEQYF
.	TRBV19	TRBJ2-5	.	TGTGCCAGTAGTATGACTAGCCAAGAGACCCAGTACTTC	CASSMTSQETQYF
.	TRBV5-6	TRBJ2-1	.	TGTGCCAGCAGCGGGCTTTCGGTCGCCACGAAATACAATGAGCAGTTCTTC	CASSGLSVATKYNEQFF
.	TRBV6-5	TRBJ1-2	.	TGTGCCAGCAGTTACTCGTTTGTCCAGGACTATGGCTACACCTTC	CASSYSFVQDYGYTF
.	TRBV7-3	TRBJ2-1	.	TGTGCCAGCAGCTCAGGCAGGGTTAATGAGCAGTTCTTC	CASSSGRVNEQFF
.	TRBV6-1	TRBJ2-2	.	TGTGCCAGCAGTTCCCGACCGGGGGACACCGGGGAGCTGTTTTTT	CASSSRPGDTGELFF
.	TRBV27	TRBJ2-7	.	TGTGCCAGCAAAGCGTCGGGCAGTTCCTACGAGCAGTACTTC	CASKASGSSYEQYF
.	TRBV9	TRBJ2-7	.	TGTGCCAGCAGCGCCGCCGGCCGCGGGCCCCACTTC	CASSAAGRGPHF
TRBD1	TRBV25-1	TRBJ2-5	.	TGTGCCAGCAGTGTCGGACAGGTCCCCAAACAAGAGACCCAGTACTTC	CASSVGQVPKQETQYF
.	TRBV28	TRBJ1-1	.	TGTGCCAGCAGTTTCCGGGGGGGCACTGAAGCTTTCTTT	CASSFRGGTEAFF
.	TRBV27	TRBJ2-1	.	TGTGCCAGCAGTTTGCACCAAGTGGGGGCGGAGGCCTACAATGAGCAGTTCTTC	CASSLHQVGAEAYNEQFF
.	TRBV6-1	TRBJ2-7	.	TGTGCCAGCAGTGAAGGTGTAGGAGGCCGAGGACTCGAGCAGTACTTC	CASSEGVGGRGLEQYF
TRBD1	TRBV7-8	TRBJ2-1	.	TGTGCCAGCAGCTTAGGTACACCATATCTACAGGGGCTGGACAATGAGCAGTTCTTC	CASSLGTPYLQGLDNEQFF
.	TRBV29-1	TRBJ2-7	.	TGCAGCGTTGAACAAGGGGCTGCATACGAGCAGTACTTC	CSVEQGAAYEQYF
TRBD1	TRBV19	TRBJ1-5	.	TGTGCCAGTAGTATAGCAGGGGGTCTGTACGTTGGTGATCAGCCCCAGCATTTT	CASSIAGGLYVGDQPQHF
.	TRBV9	TRBJ1-1	.	TGTGCCAGCAGCGTCTCGGGCGGAAACACTGAAGCTTTCTTT	CASSVSGGNTEAFF
TRBD1	TRBV27	TRBJ1-4	.	TGTGCCAGCAGTCCCCGTCTCCGGGACAGTGACGAAAAACTGTTTTTT	CASSPRLRDSDEKLFF
.	TRBV27	TRBJ1-1	.	TGTGCCAGCAGCATCTCTTCGGGGGGGCGCCAGACTGAAGCTTTCTTT	CASSISSGGRQTEAFF
TRBD1	TRBV29-1	TRBJ2-7	.	TGCAGCGTTTGGACAGGGTTCGGCTACGAGCAGTACTTC	CSVWTGFGYEQYF
.	TRBV27	TRBJ1-4	.	TGTGCCAGCAGTCTCAGGGGTGCGACTAATGAAAAACTGTTTTTT	CASSLRGATNEKLFF
.	TRBV9	TRBJ2-5	once	TGTGCCAGCAGCGTGGGGACACACCAAGAGACCCAGTACTTC	CASSVGTHQETQYF
.	TRBV7-9	TRBJ2-5	.	TGTGCCAGCAGCCGAGTGGGCAGGGGCACCCAAGAGACCCAGTACTTC	CASSRVGRGTQETQYF
TRBD2	TRBV4-3	TRBJ2-1	.	TGCGCCAGCAGCCAAACTAGCGACCTCCGCAATGAGCAGTTCTTC	CASSQTSDLRNEQFF